This T cell receptor beta chain was sequenced during a study of type 1 and type 2 diabetes patients. Background on the study: Samples came from type 1 diabetic, type 2 diabetic or nondiabetic people, recruited in China. The study, taken as a whole, reports: With limited T2D and control samples, some T1D-only expanded clones may not be T1D-specific.

Standard classification criteria confirmed type 1 or type 2 diabetes in all patients. Peripheral blood, 9.5 to 10 milliliters per participant, was collected. Trimming at V came to 1 base and at J to 0 bases, leaving 7 bases not matched to a gene. The CDR3 is made up of 17 amino acids. Germline CDR1 reads SQVTM; CDR2 reads ANQGSEA. This clonotype occurred a few times. Its target is not known. Amplification started from genomic DNA. Multiplex PCR with 30 forward and 13 reverse primers amplified the TCR beta CDR3. Via MiXCR, TCRdb re-called the multiplex PCR reads, giving one row per CDR3 protein. The sample includes approximately 260,000 distinct CDR3 sequences, roughly 50% of them seen just once.

V gene TRBV29-1 combines with J gene TRBJ2-1; 9 bases map to TRBD2. This sequence originates from a man aged 18 to 29 with type 2 diabetes. The specimen was peripheral blood mononuclear cells (PBMCs). CDR3: CSVEGLAAINSYNEQFF. The CDR3 region has the DNA TGCAGCGTTGAAGGACTAGCGGCAATTAACTCCTACAATGAGCAGTTCTTC.